The entry that follows covers one T cell receptor beta chain sequence. The method was immunoSEQ multiplex PCR; TCRdb's version includes in-frame clones alone and lacks a portion of them. The sample yields more than 140,000 clones, around 83% seen once. The data stem from a study of blood T cell repertoires in COVID-19. Study in general: The United States, Italy and Spain were the sources of the acute and convalescent COVID-19 samples.

The CDR3 spans 14 residues. J lost 1 base, V lost 4 bases, and 3 bases had no gene match. From germline, CDR1 is MNHEY and CDR2 SVGEGT. This receptor was obtained from a woman between 50 and 59 years old in a cohort sampled during active or convalescent COVID-19. The sample consisted of peripheral blood. The rearrangement links TRBV6-2 or TRBV6-3 to TRBJ1-2; 7 bases line up with TRBD1. The chain's CDR3 is CASSSTGINYGYTF. CDR3 nucleotides: TGTGCCAGCAGTTCGACAGGGATTAACTATGGCTACACCTTC.